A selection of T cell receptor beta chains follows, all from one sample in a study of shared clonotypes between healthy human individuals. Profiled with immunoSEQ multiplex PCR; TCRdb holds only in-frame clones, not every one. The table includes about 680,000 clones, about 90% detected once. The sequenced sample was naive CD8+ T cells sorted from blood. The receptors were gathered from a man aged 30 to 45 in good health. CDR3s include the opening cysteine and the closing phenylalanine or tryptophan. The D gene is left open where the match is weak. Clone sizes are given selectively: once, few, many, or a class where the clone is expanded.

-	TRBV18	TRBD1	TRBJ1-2	CASSRPGTAYGYTF	TGTGCCAGCTCACGACCAGGGACAGCCTATGGCTACACCTTC
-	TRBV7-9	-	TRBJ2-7	CASSLDVADYEQYF	TGTGCCAGCAGCTTAGACGTAGCCGACTACGAGCAGTACTTC
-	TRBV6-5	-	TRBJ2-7	CASSYGTEQYF	TGTGCCAGCAGTTACGGGACCGAGCAGTACTTC
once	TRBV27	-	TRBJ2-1	CASSLMRIDEQFF	TGTGCCAGCAGTTTAATGAGGATCGATGAGCAGTTCTTC
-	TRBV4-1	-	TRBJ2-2	CASSYREATGELFF	TGCGCCAGCAGCTACAGGGAAGCAACCGGGGAGCTGTTTTTT
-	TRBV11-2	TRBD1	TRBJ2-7	CASGTIRGTESYEQYF	TGTGCCAGCGGAACCATAAGGGGGACAGAGAGCTACGAGCAGTACTTC
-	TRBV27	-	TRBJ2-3	CASSFPLATSTDTQYF	TGTGCCAGCAGTTTCCCCCTAGCGACTAGCACAGATACGCAGTATTTT
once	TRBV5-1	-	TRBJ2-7	CASSLGPGEYEQYF	TGCGCCAGCAGCTTGGGTCCGGGAGAGTACGAGCAGTACTTC
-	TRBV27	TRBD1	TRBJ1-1	CASRTGQEAFF	TGTGCCAGCAGAACGGGACAGGAAGCTTTCTTT
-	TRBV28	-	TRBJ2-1	CASSAGRNEQFF	TGTGCCAGCAGTGCGGGACGCAATGAGCAGTTCTTC
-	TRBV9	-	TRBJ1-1	CASSASGRVTEAFF	TGTGCCAGCAGCGCCTCGGGAAGGGTCACTGAAGCTTTCTTT
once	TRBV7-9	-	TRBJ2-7	CASRSGGLDEQYF	TGTGCCAGCAGGTCGGGGGGCTTGGACGAGCAGTACTTC
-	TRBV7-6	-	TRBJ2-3	CASSLVLSVALSTDTQYF	TGTGCCAGCAGCTTAGTTTTGTCGGTAGCACTTAGCACAGATACGCAGTATTTT
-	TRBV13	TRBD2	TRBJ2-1	CASSERLGGRTNEQFF	TGTGCCAGCAGCGAGCGACTCGGCGGGAGGACAAATGAGCAGTTCTTC
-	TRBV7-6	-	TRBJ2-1	CASSSRLGTQNEQFF	TGTGCCAGCAGCTCCAGGCTCGGGACGCAAAATGAGCAGTTCTTC
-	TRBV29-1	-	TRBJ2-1	CSVVKVTTHEQFF	TGCAGCGTTGTAAAGGTGACAACGCATGAGCAGTTCTTC
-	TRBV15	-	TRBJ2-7	CATREGGGAYEQYF	TGTGCCACCAGGGAGGGTGGAGGGGCCTACGAGCAGTACTTC
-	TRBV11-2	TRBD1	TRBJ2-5	CASSPTTGGIQETQYF	TGTGCCAGCAGCCCCACGACAGGGGGCATACAAGAGACCCAGTACTTC
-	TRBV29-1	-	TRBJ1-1	CSVVRGVAFF	TGCAGCGTTGTCCGGGGTGTAGCTTTCTTT
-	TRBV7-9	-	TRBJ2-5	CASRAGTIETQYF	TGTGCCAGCAGGGCCGGGACGATAGAGACCCAGTACTTC
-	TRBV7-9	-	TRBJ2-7	CASSPAESYEQYF	TGTGCCAGCAGCCCCGCCGAGTCCTACGAGCAGTACTTC
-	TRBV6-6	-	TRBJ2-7	CASSYVGGDEQYF	TGTGCCAGCAGTTACGTAGGGGGGGACGAGCAGTACTTC
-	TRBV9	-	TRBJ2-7	CASSVRWGASYEQYF	TGTGCCAGCAGCGTGCGCTGGGGCGCCTCCTACGAGCAGTACTTC
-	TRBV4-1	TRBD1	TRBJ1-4	CASSQRTGATNEKLFF	TGCGCCAGCAGCCAGAGGACAGGGGCAACTAATGAAAAACTGTTTTTT
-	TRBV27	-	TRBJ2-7	CASSRGRSYEQYF	TGTGCCAGCAGTCGAGGGAGGTCCTACGAGCAGTACTTC
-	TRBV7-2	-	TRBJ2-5	CASSSPRVWGETQYF	TGTGCCAGCAGCTCCCCCCGGGTGTGGGGGGAGACCCAGTACTTC
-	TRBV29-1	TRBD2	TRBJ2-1	CSVGLAGVENEQFF	TGCAGCGTGGGACTAGCGGGAGTGGAAAATGAGCAGTTCTTC
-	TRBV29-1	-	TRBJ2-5	CSVDKGKAYETQYF	TGCAGCGTTGATAAGGGAAAAGCCTATGAGACCCAGTACTTC
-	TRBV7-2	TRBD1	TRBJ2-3	CASSGGQMNTDTQYF	TGTGCCAGCAGCGGGGGACAGATGAACACAGATACGCAGTATTTT
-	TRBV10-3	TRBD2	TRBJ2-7	CAIGTSEAYEQYF	TGTGCCATCGGGACTAGCGAGGCCTACGAGCAGTACTTC
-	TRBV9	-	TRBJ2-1	CASSVATRASEPREDEQFF	TGTGCCAGCAGCGTAGCTACCAGGGCTAGCGAACCAAGAGAGGATGAGCAGTTCTTC
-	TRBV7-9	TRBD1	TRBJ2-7	CASSSHGQGYEQYF	TGTGCCAGCAGCTCGCATGGACAGGGGTACGAGCAGTACTTC
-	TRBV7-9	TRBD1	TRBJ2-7	CASSFKTGGAYEQYF	TGTGCCAGCAGCTTCAAGACAGGGGGTGCCTACGAGCAGTACTTC
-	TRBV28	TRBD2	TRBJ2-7	CASSSSGTSGPYEQYF	TGTGCCAGCAGTTCATCCGGGACTAGCGGCCCCTACGAGCAGTACTTC
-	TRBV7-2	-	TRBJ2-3	CASSARVRIWDTQYF	TGTGCCAGCAGCGCCCGGGTCCGGATTTGGGATACGCAGTATTTT
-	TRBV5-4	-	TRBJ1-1	CASSTYTEAFF	TGTGCCAGCAGCACTTACACTGAAGCTTTCTTT
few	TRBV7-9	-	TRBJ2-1	CASSSAGGNEQFF	TGTGCCAGCAGCTCCGCAGGAGGCAATGAGCAGTTCTTC
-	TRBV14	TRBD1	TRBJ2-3	CASSPRPGQGQSLTSTDTQYF	TGTGCCAGCAGTCCGCGCCCGGGACAGGGACAATCCTTAACTAGCACAGATACGCAGTATTTT
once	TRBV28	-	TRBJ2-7	CASSLPGSSSYEQYF	TGTGCCAGCAGTTTACCGGGGTCGAGCTCCTACGAGCAGTACTTC
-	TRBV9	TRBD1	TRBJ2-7	CASSDCRDRGRYGSYEQYF	TGTGCCAGCAGCGACTGCCGGGACAGGGGGCGTTACGGCTCCTACGAGCAGTACTTC
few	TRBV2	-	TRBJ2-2	CASTSAWGPGELFF	TGTGCCAGCACCTCAGCGTGGGGTCCCGGGGAGCTGTTTTTT
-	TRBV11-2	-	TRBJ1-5	CASSLHGGYSNQPQHF	TGTGCCAGCAGCCTACATGGAGGGTATAGCAATCAGCCCCAGCATTTT
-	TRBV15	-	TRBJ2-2	CATSMAGQNTGELFF	TGTGCCACCAGCATGGCGGGACAGAACACCGGGGAGCTGTTTTTT
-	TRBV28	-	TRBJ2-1	CASSPGDEQFF	TGTGCCAGCTCCCCGGGAGATGAGCAGTTCTTC
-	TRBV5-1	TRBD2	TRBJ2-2	CASSWGPSGRFTGELFF	TGCGCCAGCAGCTGGGGGCCAAGCGGGAGATTTACCGGGGAGCTGTTTTTT
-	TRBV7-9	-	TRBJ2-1	CASSLIGVNEQFF	TGTGCCAGCAGCTTAATTGGCGTCAATGAGCAGTTCTTC
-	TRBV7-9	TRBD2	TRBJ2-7	CASSPGLGVDEQYF	TGTGCCAGCAGCCCGGGACTAGGAGTTGACGAGCAGTACTTC
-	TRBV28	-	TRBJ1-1	CATLSLVELGLTEAFF	TGTGCCACTCTCTCTCTCGTGGAGCTCGGGTTGACTGAAGCTTTCTTT
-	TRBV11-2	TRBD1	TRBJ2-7	CASSSIPTGFYEQYF	TGTGCCAGCAGCTCCATTCCGACAGGGTTCTACGAGCAGTACTTC
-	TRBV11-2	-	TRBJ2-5	CASSLGVWALQETQYF	TGTGCCAGCAGCTTAGGGGTTTGGGCCCTCCAAGAGACCCAGTACTTC
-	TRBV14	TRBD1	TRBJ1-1	CASSQVPGQGLLMNTEAFF	TGTGCCAGCAGCCAAGTCCCCGGACAGGGCCTCCTTATGAACACTGAAGCTTTCTTT
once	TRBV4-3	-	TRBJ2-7	CASSRVRAYEQYF	TGCGCCAGCAGCCGAGTTCGCGCCTACGAGCAGTACTTC